This T cell receptor (beta chain) originates from a study of cytomegalovirus exposure and HLA in healthy donors. This clone was seen a single time. Using immunoSEQ multiplex PCR, the repertoire was profiled, and TCRdb retains in-frame clones only, with some absent. This repertoire shows approximately 88,000 clones, 80% to 85% found once; its top ten account for about 12%. CDR3 size: 14 residues. Germline-derived CDR1 and CDR2 are MNHNS and SASEGT. Trimming cost V 1 base and J 7 bases, with 11 bases left between them. The chain couples TRBV6-1 to TRBJ2-1; D gene unclear. This clonotype was sampled from a woman under 30 in good health and CMV-seropositive. Sequenced input: PBMCs. The CDR3: CASSEVGSSNEQFF. The CDR3 DNA is TGTGCCAGCAGTGAAGTGGGCAGTTCTAATGAGCAGTTCTTC.